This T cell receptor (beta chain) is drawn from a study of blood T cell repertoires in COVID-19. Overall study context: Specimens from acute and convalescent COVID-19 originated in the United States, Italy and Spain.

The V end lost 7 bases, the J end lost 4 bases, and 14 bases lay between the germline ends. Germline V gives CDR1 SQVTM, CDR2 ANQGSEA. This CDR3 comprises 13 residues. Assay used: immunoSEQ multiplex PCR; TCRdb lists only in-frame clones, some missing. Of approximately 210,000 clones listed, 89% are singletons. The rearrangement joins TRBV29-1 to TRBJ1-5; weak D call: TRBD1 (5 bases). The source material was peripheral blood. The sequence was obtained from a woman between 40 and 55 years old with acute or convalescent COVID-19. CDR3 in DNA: TGCAGCGCCACATCGGGGGGGAATCAGCCCCAGCATTTT. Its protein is CSATSGGNQPQHF.